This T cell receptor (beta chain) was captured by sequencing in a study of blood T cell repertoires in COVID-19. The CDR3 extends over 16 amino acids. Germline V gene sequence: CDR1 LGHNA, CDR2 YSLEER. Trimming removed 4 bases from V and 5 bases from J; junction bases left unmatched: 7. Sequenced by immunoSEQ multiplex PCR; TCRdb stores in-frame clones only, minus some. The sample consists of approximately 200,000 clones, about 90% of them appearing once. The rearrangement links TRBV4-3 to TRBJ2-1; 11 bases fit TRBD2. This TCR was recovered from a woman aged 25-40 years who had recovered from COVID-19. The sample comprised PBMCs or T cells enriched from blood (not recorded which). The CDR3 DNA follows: TGCGCCAGCAGCCCAATGACTAGCGGGGACCACAATGAGCAGTTCTTC. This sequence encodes CASSPMTSGDHNEQFF.